Presented here are 11 T cell receptor beta chains from one specimen sequenced in a study of T cells in Graves' hyperthyroidism and ophthalmopathy. The source material, RNA transcripts, was used to amplify TCR beta CDR3 regions. The HTBI primer set was used in a first-round RT-PCR of the TCR CDR3. In TCRdb, the multiplex PCR reads were re-called with MiXCR into one record per CDR3 protein. This sample has hundreds of thousands of distinct CDR3 sequences, with 17% found just once. Source material: blood. The source is a woman aged 18-35 years with Graves' ophthalmopathy.

Ten or more counts support this clonotype. J is TRBJ1-5 and V is TRBV28; D remains unclear. The CDR3 spans 14 residues. V was shortened by 6 bases and J by 0 bases, with 9 bases between the two germline ends. Germline CDR1 is MDHEN and CDR2 is SYDVKM. The CDR3 nucleotides read TGTGCCAGCAGGATAGGATATAGCAATCAGCCCCAGCATTTT. It translates to CASRIGYSNQPQHF.

This clonotype has ten or more counts. This rearrangement joins TRBV3-1 to TRBJ2-1, with TRBD2 matching 7 bases. Germline assignment: CDR1 LGHDT and CDR2 YNNKEL (reference sequence). The junction had 9 bases not matched to a gene; V was cut back by 4 bases and J by 6 bases. The length of the CDR3 is 15 residues. The CDR3 here is CASSRGGGAVNEQFF. Written as DNA, the CDR3 is TGTGCCAGCAGCCGGGGGGGAGGGGCAGTCAATGAGCAGTTCTTC.

On this clonotype itself: Being one base from a much bigger clone, this may be a read error. This chain joins TRBV3-1 and TRBJ2-1; D may be TRBD2 (5 bases). The germline V and J ends were trimmed by 1 base and 10 bases, with 17 bases remaining between them. The CDR3 spans 15 residues. The germline V gene has CDR1 LGHDT and CDR2 YNNKEL (reference sequence). The chain's CDR3 is CASSQVRDGMDEQFF. The CDR3 bases are TGTGCCAGCAGCCAAGTTCGGGATGGAATGGACGAGCAGTTCTTC.

This clonotype was counted at least ten times. This chain joins TRBV30 and TRBJ1-3; D ambiguous. Trimming took 2 bases from V and 4 from J, leaving 15 bases between them. CDR1 is GTSNPN and CDR2 is SVGIG in the germline V gene (reference sequence). The CDR3 sequence is 15 residues long. CDR3 in DNA: TGTGCCTGGAGTCTAGGTGGTATCGTCGGAAACACCATATATTTT. Protein sequence: CAWSLGGIVGNTIYF.

In this sample, this clonotype turned up a few times. This chain connects TRBV7-9 to TRBJ1-3, with a tentative D call TRBD1 (5 bases). The V end was cut by 5 bases, the J end by 0 bases, with 8 bases between. From germline, CDR1 is SEHNR and CDR2 FQNEAQ (reference sequence). This CDR3 has 14 residues. CDR3 amino acids: CASSQQGSGNTIYF. The CDR3 bases are TGTGCCAGCAGCCAGCAGGGCTCTGGAAACACCATATATTTT.

At least ten counts were recorded for this clonotype. V gene TRBV5-1 combines with J gene TRBJ1-1; TRBD1 might be the D (5 bases). The CDR3 spans 16 residues. Germline V gene sequence: CDR1 SGHRS, CDR2 YFSETQ. The ends were cut back, 0 bases at V and 4 bases at J, with 16 bases in the middle. In DNA form, the CDR3 reads TGCGCCAGCAGCTTGGCCCTGTGGGGGAAGGCCACTGAAGCTTTCTTT. Translation gives CASSLALWGKATEAFF.

The sample holds a few counts of this clonotype. This chain joins TRBV19 and TRBJ1-5; 7 nucleotides match TRBD1. The germline gives CDR1 LNHDA, CDR2 SQIVND (reference sequence). This CDR3 contains 14 residues. Trimming at V came to 7 bases and at J to 4 bases, leaving 7 bases not matched to a gene. The CDR3 DNA reads as TGTGCCAGTAACGTGGGACAGCCTAATCAGCCCCAGCATTTT. Its protein product is CASNVGQPNQPQHF.

Comments on this clonotype: This sequence may be a read error, since a much larger clone differs from it by one base. The chain employs TRBV2 and TRBJ2-3; D perhaps matches TRBD1 (5 bases). This CDR3 region has 17 residues. Germline-derived CDR1 and CDR2 are SNHLY and FYNNEI. Trimming cost V 1 base and J 2 bases, with 16 bases left between them. CDR3 DNA: TGTGCCAGCAGTGAAGTATCGATAGGGGTGAACACAGATACGCAGTATTTT. Its translation is CASSEVSIGVNTDTQYF.

This clonotype was recorded at least ten times. The DNA of the CDR3 is TGTGCCAGCAGCTCAGGACTAGCGGGGGCTTACACCGGGGAGCTGTTTTTT. This gives the protein CASSSGLAGAYTGELFF. The chain combines TRBV7-9 with TRBJ2-2, with TRBD2 matching 13 bases. The CDR3 spans 17 residues. With V trimmed by 4 bases and J by 3 bases, 5 bases remained unmatched. CDR1 SEHNR and CDR2 FQNEAQ come from the germline V gene (reference sequence).

The table lists this clonotype with a few counts. A read error is possible here, since a much larger clone lies one base away. The rearrangement uses TRBV10-3 and TRBJ1-5; no firm D call. The CDR3 spans 13 residues. Germline assignment: CDR1 ENHRY and CDR2 SYGVKD. V was trimmed by 2 bases and J by 1 base, leaving 3 bases between them. This chain's CDR3 is CAISEASNQPQHF. The CDR3 DNA follows: TGTGCCATCAGTGAGGCGAGCAATCAGCCCCAGCATTTT.

Many counts were recorded for this clonotype. The chain combines TRBV2 with TRBJ1-1; TRBD1 matches at 7 bases. The CDR3 has 15 residues. Germline V lookup: CDR1 SNHLY, CDR2 FYNNEI. V dropped 6 bases and J dropped 5; count of bases not matched to a gene: 12. CDR3 DNA sequence: TGTGCCAGCAGACCAAGACAGGGTTCGACGACTGAAGCTTTCTTT. It is translated as CASRPRQGSTTEAFF.